One and the same sample provided the 29 T cell receptor beta chains below, sequenced in a study of blood T cell repertoires in COVID-19 (dated by TCRdb to 2018 to 2020). The library was made by the immunoSEQ multiplex PCR assay. TCRdb obtained this table from immuneACCESS and retained in-frame rearrangements with V and J assigned. These tables miss some clones; where compared with another copy, unresolved V genes account for less than half of the shortfall, and the remainder is unexplained. The sample data list around 70,000 clones, and under 95% of these were observed just once. The ten largest make up approximately 9% of the sample. Sequencing was done on a sample of peripheral blood. The receptors were gathered from a human donor in a cohort sampled during active COVID-19.

CDR3 coding DNA: TGTGCCAGCAGCTTGCGACTAGCGGGAGACAATGAGCAGTTCTTC. Translated, it gives CASSLRLAGDNEQFF. This chain joins TRBV11-1 and TRBJ2-1, with 12 nucleotides matching TRBD2. The CDR3 sequence is 15 residues long. The V gene's germline CDR1 is SGHAT and CDR2 FQDESV (reference sequence). After removal of 3 bases from V and 5 bases from J, the junction contained 2 bases not matched to a gene.

The J gene is TRBJ1-1, the V gene TRBV28; D call uncertain. CDR3 size: 14 residues. Deletions cut 5 bases from V and 0 bases from J, with 10 bases between. Germline loops: CDR1 MDHEN, CDR2 SYDVKM. This CDR3 reads CASSTQPMNTEAFF. The CDR3 DNA follows: TGTGCCAGCAGTACACAGCCCATGAACACTGAAGCTTTCTTT.

The J gene is TRBJ1-2, the V gene TRBV5-1; maybe TRBD1 (5 bases). Germline CDR1 is SGHRS and CDR2 is YFSETQ. The CDR3 extends over 14 amino acids. V lost 7 bases, J lost 4 bases, and 17 bases lay in between. CDR3 loop: CASQRGSGLYGYTF. As DNA, the CDR3 is TGCGCCAGCCAGCGGGGGTCGGGGCTCTATGGCTACACCTTC.

The V and J genes are TRBV7-7 and TRBJ2-5; 8 positions match TRBD2. Per germline, CDR1 SSHAT and CDR2 FNYEAQ (reference sequence). V lost 5 bases, J lost 9 bases, and 14 bases stayed unmatched. The CDR3 totals 15 residues. This CDR3 is CASSDLAGTGGAQYF. CDR3 sequence (DNA): TGTGCCAGCAGCGATCTAGCGGGCACTGGGGGTGCCCAGTACTTC.

This sequence joins TRBV9 and TRBJ2-5, with D uncertain. Per germline, CDR1 SGDLS and CDR2 YYNGEE. V was shortened by 2 bases and J by 2 bases, with 13 bases between the two germline ends. This CDR3 region has 15 residues. The CDR3 protein is CASSVSIERQETQYF. For the CDR3, the DNA is TGTGCCAGCAGCGTTAGTATCGAGAGGCAAGAGACCCAGTACTTC.

The V call is TRBV10-3, the J call TRBJ1-6; 8 bases agree with TRBD1. Germline assignment: CDR1 ENHRY and CDR2 SYGVKD. With 11 bases clipped from V and 5 bases from J, the junction kept 11 bases outside the gene matches. The CDR3 length is 15 residues. CDR3 in DNA: TGTGCCTCTAAAGGACAGGGTGGAGATAATTCACCCCTCCACTTT. Translating gives CASKGQGGDNSPLHF.

The chain links TRBV9 to TRBJ1-6; TRBD1 matches at 8 bases. The CDR3 runs 16 residues. The V gene's germline CDR1 is SGDLS and CDR2 YYNGEE. V was pared by 0 bases and J by 10 bases, with 9 bases of the junction left unmatched. CDR3 coding DNA: TGTGCCAGCAGCGTAGCTAAAGGACAGGGAGGATCACCCCTCCACTTT. Residues: CASSVAKGQGGSPLHF.

The chain has TRBV13 and TRBJ2-2; 7 nucleotides agree with TRBD1. This CDR3 contains 13 residues. V dropped 3 bases and J dropped 5; count of bases not matched to a gene: 0. Germline V CDR1 and CDR2: PRHDT, FYEKMQ (reference sequence). This chain's CDR3 is CASSFRGTGELFF. CDR3 DNA: TGTGCCAGCAGCTTCAGGGGGACCGGGGAGCTGTTTTTT.

This chain uses TRBV9 with TRBJ1-2, with TRBD1 matching 7 bases. Trimming cost V 1 base and J 4 bases; bases outside gene matches: 13. The CDR3 is made up of 17 amino acids. The germline gives CDR1 SGDLS, CDR2 YYNGEE. The CDR3 here is CASSVPVDRADPYGYTF. In DNA form, the CDR3 reads TGTGCCAGCAGCGTACCCGTTGACAGGGCTGATCCCTATGGCTACACCTTC. Combining the CDR3 with reference TRBV9 and TRBJ1-2 gives the whole variable domain DSGVTQTPKHLITATGQRVTLRCSPRSGDLSVYWYQQSLDQGLQFLIQYYNGEERAKGNILERFSAQQFPDLHSELNLSSLELGDSALYFCASSVPVDRADPYGYTFGSGTRLTVV.

The chain's CDR3 is CASSPGGGLNNEQFF. The CDR3 nucleotides are TGTGCCAGCAGCCCCGGGGGGGGGCTCAACAATGAGCAGTTCTTC. This chain uses TRBV11-3 with TRBJ2-1, with TRBD2 matching 8 bases. Per the germline V gene, CDR1 is SGHNT and CDR2 is YENEEA. V gave up 5 bases and J gave up 5 bases; unmatched junction bases: 8. The CDR3 totals 15 residues.

The chain combines TRBV9 with TRBJ2-7; no clear D gene. The CDR3 extends over 13 amino acids. In germline, CDR1 is SGDLS, CDR2 YYNGEE. V lost 0 bases, J lost 0 bases, and 4 bases lay in between. CDR3 DNA sequence: TGTGCCAGCAGCGTAGGCGTCTCCTACGAGCAGTACTTC. This sequence encodes CASSVGVSYEQYF.

This chain uses TRBV6-5 with TRBJ2-7; 9 nucleotides align to TRBD1. With 5 bases clipped from V and 11 bases from J, the junction kept 4 bases outside the gene matches. This CDR3 contains 11 residues. Germline CDR1 reads MNHEY; CDR2 reads SVGAGI. The chain's CDR3 is CASSRQGEEYF. The CDR3 nucleotides are TGTGCCAGCAGTAGACAGGGGGAGGAGTACTTC.

This chain connects TRBV29-1 to TRBJ1-2; TRBD1 aligns across 7 bases. CDR3 size: 11 residues. V dropped 8 bases and J dropped 8; count of bases not matched to a gene: 8. CDR1 and CDR2 from the germline V gene are SQVTM and ANQGSEA. This CDR3 reads CSRPRGVGYTF. The CDR3 DNA is TGCAGCCGACCCAGGGGGGTGGGCTACACCTTC.

The chain couples TRBV5-1 to TRBJ2-2, with TRBD1 as a possible D gene (6 bases). V was trimmed by 7 bases and J by 5 bases, leaving 9 bases between them. The length of the CDR3 is 12 residues. Germline CDR1 and CDR2: SGHRS and YFSETQ. The CDR3 DNA is TGCGCCAGCCGAGGGGGAACCGGGGAGCTGTTTTTT. Translation gives CASRGGTGELFF. Full variable domain (outside the CDR3, taken from reference TRBV5-1 and TRBJ2-2): KAGVTQTPRYLIKTRGQQVTLSCSPISGHRSVSWYQQTPGQGLQFLFEYFSETQRNKGNFPGRFSGRQFSNSRSEMNVSTLELGDSALYLCASRGGTGELFFGEGSRLTVL.

The V gene is TRBV28, the J gene TRBJ1-2, with a tentative D call TRBD1 (5 bases). Trimming pared 2 bases from V and 4 bases from J, leaving 14 bases between. The CDR3 runs 15 residues. Germline V gives CDR1 MDHEN, CDR2 SYDVKM. The CDR3 protein is CASSLEEGSVYGYTF. The CDR3, as DNA: TGTGCCAGCAGTTTAGAGGAGGGGTCGGTCTATGGCTACACCTTC.

V is TRBV3-1 (or the pseudogene TRBV3-2) and J is TRBJ2-3; TRBD1 might be the D (6 bases). In germline, CDR1 is LGHDT, CDR2 YNNKEL (reference sequence). V lost 1 base and J 6 bases, leaving 11 bases between the germline ends. The CDR3 totals 14 residues. The CDR3: CASSQASGQDTQYF. DNA of the CDR3: TGTGCCAGCAGCCAAGCCAGTGGACAGGATACGCAGTATTTT.

The gene calls are TRBV28 and TRBJ1-5; the match to TRBD1 covers 8 bases. The junction had 9 bases not matched to a gene; V was cut back by 5 bases and J by 6 bases. The CDR3 sequence is 15 residues long. Germline CDR1 MDHEN, CDR2 SYDVKM. CDR3 sequence (DNA): TGTGCCAGCAGTCAGACAGGGGAACGAGGTCAGCCCCAGCATTTT. Its translation is CASSQTGERGQPQHF. The whole variable domain, filled in from reference TRBV28 and TRBJ1-5, reads DVKVTQSSRYLVKRTGEKVFLECVQDMDHENMFWYRQDPGLGLRLIYFSYDVKMKEKGDIPEGYSVSREKKERFSLILESASTNQTSMYLCASSQTGERGQPQHFGDGTRLSIL.

The chain is built from TRBV5-8 and TRBJ1-3; 7 nucleotides match TRBD1. The V gene's germline CDR1 is SGHTS and CDR2 YDEGEE. Trimming removed 4 bases from V and 0 bases from J; junction bases left unmatched: 7. CDR3 size: 16 residues. The CDR3 DNA sequence: TGTGCCAGCAGCGCCTACAGGGGTAGCTCTGGAAACACCATATATTTT. It translates to CASSAYRGSSGNTIYF. Based on the CDR3 plus reference TRBV5-8 and TRBJ1-3, the full variable domain is EAGVTQSPTHLIKTRGQQATLRCSPISGHTSVYWYQQALGLGLQFLLWYDEGEERNRGNFPPRFSGRQFPNYSSELNVNALELEDSALYLCASSAYRGSSGNTIYFGEGSWLTVV.

This sequence joins TRBV6-4 and TRBJ2-2; perhaps TRBD2 as D (5 bases). Trimming took off 5 bases at V and 4 bases at J, with 14 bases between the two ends. The CDR3 is 15 residues long. From germline, CDR1 is MRHNA and CDR2 SNTAGT. The CDR3 nucleotides are TGTGCCAGCAGTCAGCAGGCGGGTGGCACCGGGGAGCTGTTTTTT. Translation: CASSQQAGGTGELFF.

The chain has TRBV2 and TRBJ2-5; 8 nucleotides line up with TRBD2. The CDR3 has 12 residues. V shed 9 bases, J shed 5 bases, and the junction held 5 bases outside the gene matches. CDR1 is SNHLY, CDR2 FYNNEI, per germline. The CDR3 DNA follows: TGTGCCAGTCGACTAGCGCCCGAGACCCAGTACTTC. Amino acids: CASRLAPETQYF.

This chain links TRBV11-1 with TRBJ2-7; 7 nucleotides align to TRBD1. The J segment lost 4 bases and the V segment lost 2 bases, leaving 8 bases of the junction unmatched. Germline V lookup: CDR1 SGHAT, CDR2 FQDESV (reference sequence). CDR3 length equals 15 residues. CDR3 nucleotides: TGTGCCAGCAGCTTAAATCCAGGGGGAACGTACGAGCAGTACTTC. Translated, it gives CASSLNPGGTYEQYF.

This chain uses TRBV7-3 with TRBJ1-1, with 9 positions matching TRBD1. The CDR3 loop spans 14 amino acids. The ends lost 5 bases at V and 4 bases at J; junction bases unmatched: 5. Germline CDR1 and CDR2: SGHTA and FQGTGA. In nucleotides, the CDR3 is TGTGCCAGCAGCAGGACAGGGGCGGGCACTGAAGCTTTCTTT. Its protein product is CASSRTGAGTEAFF.

The V gene is TRBV2, the J gene TRBJ2-7, with 8 nucleotides matching TRBD2. Germline CDR1 and CDR2: SNHLY and FYNNEI. The CDR3 covers 14 residues. V dropped 2 bases and J dropped 6; count of bases not matched to a gene: 6. The CDR3 reads CASSEMFAGGEQYF. In DNA form, the CDR3 reads TGTGCCAGCAGTGAAATGTTCGCGGGAGGCGAGCAGTACTTC.

The chain is built from TRBV7-9 and TRBJ1-2; the D is unclear. This CDR3 has 13 amino acids. Trimming shortened V by 10 bases and J by 8 bases, and 20 bases separated the two germline ends. Per germline, CDR1 SEHNR and CDR2 FQNEAQ (reference sequence). CDR3 in DNA: TGTGCCATCCCACCCGGACTGACGGAAGGCTACACCTTC. It translates to CAIPPGLTEGYTF.

The rearrangement links TRBV27 to TRBJ1-1, with 9 bases lining up with TRBD1. Germline-derived CDR1 and CDR2 are MNHEY and SMNVEV (reference sequence). Losses at the gene ends were 1 base for V and 4 bases for J; bases not matched to a gene: 13. The CDR3 runs 18 residues. The CDR3 region is CASSLFPPTGGISTEAFF. In DNA form, the CDR3 reads TGTGCCAGCAGTTTATTCCCTCCGACAGGGGGTATCAGCACTGAAGCTTTCTTT.

The chain is built from TRBV19 and TRBJ2-3; 8 nucleotides agree with TRBD1. CDR1 and CDR2 from the germline V gene are LNHDA and SQIVND (reference sequence). The CDR3 length is 15 residues. V dropped 5 bases and J dropped 0; count of bases not matched to a gene: 4. The CDR3 reads CASSVDRASTDTQYF. DNA of the CDR3: TGTGCCAGTAGTGTGGACAGGGCCAGCACAGATACGCAGTATTTT.

The rearrangement joins TRBV28 to TRBJ1-2, with TRBD1 matching over 11 bases. Losses at the gene ends were 6 bases for V and 2 bases for J; bases not matched to a gene: 11. This CDR3 has 17 amino acids. CDR1 and CDR2 (germline): MDHEN, SYDVKM. CDR3 loop: CASSTGTGGPLNYGYTF. CDR3 DNA: TGTGCCAGCAGCACCGGGACAGGGGGTCCCCTAAACTATGGCTACACCTTC.

The V gene is TRBV5-4, the J gene TRBJ2-7, with 8 bases matching TRBD1. This CDR3 contains 12 residues. CDR1 SGHNT and CDR2 YYREEE come from the germline V gene (reference sequence). After removal of 4 bases from V and 6 bases from J, the junction contained 3 bases not matched to a gene. In nucleotides, the CDR3 is TGTGCCAGCAGCACCGGACAGGGCGAGCAGTACTTC. Protein: CASSTGQGEQYF. Together with reference TRBV5-4 and TRBJ2-7, the CDR3 gives the full variable domain: ETGVTQSPTHLIKTRGQQVTLRCSSQSGHNTVSWYQQALGQGPQFIFQYYREEENGRGNFPPRFSGLQFPNYSSELNVNALELDDSALYLCASSTGQGEQYFGPGTRLTVT.

V is TRBV15 and J is TRBJ2-7, with D maybe TRBD1 (5 bases). Germline V gene lookup returns CDR1 LNHNV and CDR2 YYDKDF (reference sequence). The V gene lost 0 bases and the J gene lost 1 base, with 10 bases spanning the gap. The CDR3 is 15 amino acids. The CDR3: CATSRDQGGSYEQYF. The CDR3 coding sequence is TGTGCCACCAGCAGAGATCAGGGCGGATCCTACGAGCAGTACTTC.